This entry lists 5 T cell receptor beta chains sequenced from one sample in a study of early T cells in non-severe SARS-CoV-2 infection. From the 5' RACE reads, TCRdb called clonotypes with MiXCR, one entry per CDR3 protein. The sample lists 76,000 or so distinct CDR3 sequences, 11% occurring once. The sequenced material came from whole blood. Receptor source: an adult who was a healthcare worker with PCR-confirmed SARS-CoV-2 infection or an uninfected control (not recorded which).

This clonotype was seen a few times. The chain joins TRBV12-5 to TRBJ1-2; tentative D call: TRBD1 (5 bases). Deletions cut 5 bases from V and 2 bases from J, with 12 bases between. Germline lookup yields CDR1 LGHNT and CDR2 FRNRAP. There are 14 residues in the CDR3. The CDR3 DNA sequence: TGTGCTAGTGGTCTCCAACAGGCAAACTATGGCTACACCTTC. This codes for CASGLQQANYGYTF. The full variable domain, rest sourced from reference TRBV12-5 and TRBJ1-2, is DARVTQTPRHKVTEMGQEVTMRCQPILGHNTVFWYRQTMMQGLELLAYFRNRAPLDDSGMPKDRFSAEMPDATLATLKIQPSEPRDSAVYFCASGLQQANYGYTFGSGTRLTVV.

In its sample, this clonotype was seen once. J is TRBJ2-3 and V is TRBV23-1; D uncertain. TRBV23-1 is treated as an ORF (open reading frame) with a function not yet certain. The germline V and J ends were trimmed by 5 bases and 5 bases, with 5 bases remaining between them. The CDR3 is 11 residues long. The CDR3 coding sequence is TGCGCCAGCAGTGGTGTAGATACGCAGTATTTT. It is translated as CASSGVDTQYF.

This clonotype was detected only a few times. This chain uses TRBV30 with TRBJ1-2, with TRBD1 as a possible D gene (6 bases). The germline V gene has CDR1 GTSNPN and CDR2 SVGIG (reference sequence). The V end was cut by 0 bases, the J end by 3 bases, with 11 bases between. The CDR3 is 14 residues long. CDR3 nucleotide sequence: TGTGCCTGGAGTGTATTACAGGGCGACTATGGCTACACCTTC. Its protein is CAWSVLQGDYGYTF.

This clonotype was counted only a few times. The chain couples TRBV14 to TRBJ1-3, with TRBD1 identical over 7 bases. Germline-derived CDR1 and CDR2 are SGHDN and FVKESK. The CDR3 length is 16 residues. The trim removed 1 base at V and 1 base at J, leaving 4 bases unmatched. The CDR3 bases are TGTGCCAGCAGCCAAGGAGGGGGCGTGTCTGGAAACACCATATATTTT. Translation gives CASSQGGGVSGNTIYF.

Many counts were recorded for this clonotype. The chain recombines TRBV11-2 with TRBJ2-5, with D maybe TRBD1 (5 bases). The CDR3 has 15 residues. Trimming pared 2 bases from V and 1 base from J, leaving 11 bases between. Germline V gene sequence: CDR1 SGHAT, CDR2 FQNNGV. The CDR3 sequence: CASSLFGQSQETQYF. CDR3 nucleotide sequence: TGTGCCAGCAGCTTATTCGGACAAAGCCAAGAGACCCAGTACTTC.